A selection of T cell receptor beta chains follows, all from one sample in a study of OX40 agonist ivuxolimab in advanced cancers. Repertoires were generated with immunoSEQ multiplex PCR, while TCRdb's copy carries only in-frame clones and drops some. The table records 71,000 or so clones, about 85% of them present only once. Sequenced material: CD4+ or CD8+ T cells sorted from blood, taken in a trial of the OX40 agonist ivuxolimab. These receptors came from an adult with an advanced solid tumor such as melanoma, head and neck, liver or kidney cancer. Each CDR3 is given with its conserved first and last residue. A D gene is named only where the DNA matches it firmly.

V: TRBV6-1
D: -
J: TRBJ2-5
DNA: TGTGCCAGCAGTGAGCCGGGTTCGGGGGCATCTAGTAGGGGCCAGTACTTC
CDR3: CASSEPGSGASSRGQYF

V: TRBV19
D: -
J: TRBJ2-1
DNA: TGTGCCAGTAGTCTCCAGCGGGACAACAATGAGCAGTTCTTC
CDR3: CASSLQRDNNEQFF

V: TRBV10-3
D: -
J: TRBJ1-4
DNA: TGTGCCATCAGTGAGTCGGGAGGGACTGCTAATGAAAAACTGTTTTTT
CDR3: CAISESGGTANEKLFF

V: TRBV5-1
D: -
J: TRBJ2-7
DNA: TGCGCCAGCAGCTTTGGGCAGGGCGACGAGCAGTACTTC
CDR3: CASSFGQGDEQYF

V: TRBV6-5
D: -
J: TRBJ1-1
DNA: TGTGCCAGCGGAAGACAGACGAACACTGAAGCTTTCTTT
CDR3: CASGRQTNTEAFF

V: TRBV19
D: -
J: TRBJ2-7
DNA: TGTGCCAGTAGTCTAGCCGGGTCCACAACCAGCCTTGACGAGCAGTACTTC
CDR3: CASSLAGSTTSLDEQYF

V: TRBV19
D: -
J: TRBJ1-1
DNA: TGTGCCAGTAGTGGGACCGTCATGAACACTGAAGCTTTCTTT
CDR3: CASSGTVMNTEAFF

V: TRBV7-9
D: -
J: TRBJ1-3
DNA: TGTGCCAGCAGCTTTTCAGTTTCTGGAAACACCATATATTTT
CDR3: CASSFSVSGNTIYF

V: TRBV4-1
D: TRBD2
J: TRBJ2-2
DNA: TGCGCCAGCAGCCAAAGCCTAGCGGGAGTATCCGGGGAGCTGTTTTTT
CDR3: CASSQSLAGVSGELFF

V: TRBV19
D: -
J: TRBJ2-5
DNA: TGTGCCAGTACCCGGGGGCGCGGGGAGACCCAGTACTTC
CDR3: CASTRGRGETQYF

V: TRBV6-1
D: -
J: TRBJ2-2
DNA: TGTGCCAGCAGTGAAGGGGCAGGGCCCAACACCGGGGAGCTGTTTTTT
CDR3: CASSEGAGPNTGELFF

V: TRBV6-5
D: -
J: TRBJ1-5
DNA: TGTGCCAGCAGTTACGGGGTTTGGCAGCCCCAGCATTTT
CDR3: CASSYGVWQPQHF

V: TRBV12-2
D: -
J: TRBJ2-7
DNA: TGTGCAAGTCGCCTAGCTTTTGGGAAGGAGGACGAGCAGTACTTC
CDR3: CASRLAFGKEDEQYF

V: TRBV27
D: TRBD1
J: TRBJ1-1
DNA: TGTGCCAGCAGTTTTTCCTCACAGGGGGGAATGAACACTGAAGCTTTCTTT
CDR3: CASSFSSQGGMNTEAFF

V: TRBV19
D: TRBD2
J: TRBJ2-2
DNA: TGTGCCAGTAGTATTCCGCGGGGGACGAACACCGGGGAGCTGTTTTTT
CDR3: CASSIPRGTNTGELFF

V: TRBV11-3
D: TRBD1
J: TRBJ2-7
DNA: TGTGCCAGCAGCCTCGGACAGGGGGAGAGGGAGCAGTACTTC
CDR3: CASSLGQGEREQYF